The 18 T cell receptor beta chains below all came from one sample that was sequenced in a study of blood T cell repertoires in COVID-19. Data came from immunoSEQ multiplex PCR; TCRdb stores just in-frame clones and leaves some out. The repertoire holds approximately 280,000 clones, 90% seen once, with about 1.8% in the top ten. The sample comprised PBMCs or T cells enriched from blood (not recorded which). The source is a woman aged 18-30 years with acute COVID-19.

The chain joins TRBV28 to TRBJ1-4; D uncertain. The germline V gene encodes CDR1 MDHEN and CDR2 SYDVKM. The CDR3 consists of 18 residues. Trimming left V 5 bases short and J 7 bases short, with 26 bases between. The CDR3 DNA reads as TGTGCCAGCAGTCCCAACCCATTGAGGGAGCCTAAGGGTGAAAAACTGTTTTTT. Translating gives CASSPNPLREPKGEKLFF.

The J gene is TRBJ2-2, the V gene TRBV4-1; TRBD1 agrees at 7 bases. This CDR3 is built from 14 residues. Per the germline V gene, CDR1 is MGHRA and CDR2 is YSYEKL. J was trimmed by 5 bases and V by 2 bases; bases with no gene match: 2. DNA for the CDR3: TGCGCCAGCAGCCAAACAGGGGCTACCGGGGAGCTGTTTTTT. It yields the protein CASSQTGATGELFF.

The chain couples TRBV30 to TRBJ2-7; 10 nucleotides line up with TRBD1. The germline V gene encodes CDR1 GTSNPN and CDR2 SVGIG (reference sequence). The CDR3 is made up of 14 amino acids. With V trimmed by 4 bases and J by 2 bases, 5 bases remained unmatched. The CDR3 DNA reads TGTGCCTGGAACGCCGGGACAGGGGCCTACGAGCAGTACTTC. It codes for CAWNAGTGAYEQYF. The full variable domain, its missing parts supplied by reference TRBV30 and TRBJ2-7, is SQTIHQWPATLVQPVGSPLSLECTVEGTSNPNLYWYRQAAGRGLQLLFYSVGIGQISSEVPQNLSASRPQDRQFILSSKKLLLSDSGFYLCAWNAGTGAYEQYFGPGTRLTVT.

The chain employs TRBV18 and TRBJ1-6; D not resolved. Germline CDR1 KGHSH, CDR2 LQKENI. V was shortened by 3 bases and J by 9 bases, with 21 bases between the two germline ends. The CDR3 contains 17 residues. The CDR3 reads CASSPVQVLQKGSPLHF. The CDR3 bases are TGTGCCAGCTCACCCGTCCAGGTGTTACAGAAAGGTTCACCCCTCCACTTT. The full variable domain, completed using reference TRBV18 and TRBJ1-6, is NAGVMQNPRHLVRRRGQEARLRCSPMKGHSHVYWYRQLPEEGLKFMVYLQKENIIDESGMPKERFSAEFPKEGPSILRIQQVVRGDSAAYFCASSPVQVLQKGSPLHFGNGTRLTVT.

The V and J genes are TRBV10-3 and TRBJ2-1; the match to TRBD1 covers 9 bases. Germline CDR1 is ENHRY and CDR2 is SYGVKD. This CDR3 is built from 17 residues. Trimming removed 2 bases from V and 0 bases from J; junction bases left unmatched: 5. The CDR3 coding sequence is TGTGCCATCAGTGAGAAGACAGGGGGGCCCTCCTACAATGAGCAGTTCTTC. Translating it yields CAISEKTGGPSYNEQFF.

This clone was observed a handful of times. This rearrangement joins TRBV6-6 to TRBJ1-6, with 7 positions matching TRBD1. V shed 6 bases and J 7 bases; nucleotides not matched to a gene: 18. Germline loops: CDR1 MNHNY, CDR2 SVGAGI (reference sequence). The CDR3 runs to 18 residues. CDR3 bases: TGTGCCAGCAGCCGAAGAGATCCCAGGACAGGACCGAATTCACCCCTCCACTTT. Amino acid sequence: CASSRRDPRTGPNSPLHF.

The genes are TRBV3-1 (or the pseudogene TRBV3-2) and TRBJ1-2; TRBD1 agrees at 7 bases. Germline CDR1 LGHDT, CDR2 YNNKEL (reference sequence). V lost 4 bases to trimming and J lost 4 bases; unmatched junction nucleotides: 0. The CDR3 length is 12 residues. The CDR3 is CASSRTGYGYTF. CDR3 nucleotide sequence: TGTGCCAGCAGCCGGACAGGCTATGGCTACACCTTC.

A few counts support this clone. This chain uses TRBV7-6 with TRBJ1-6; D is perhaps TRBD1 (6 bases). The V gene's germline CDR1 is SGHVS and CDR2 FNYEAQ. The CDR3 totals 15 residues. V lost 5 bases to trimming and J lost 1 base, with 9 bases between them. Here the CDR3 DNA reads TGTGCCAGCAGCCTAAGGGGGTCCTATAATTCACCCCTCCACTTT. It yields the protein CASSLRGSYNSPLHF.

The chain has TRBV5-1 and TRBJ2-1; 7 nucleotides align to TRBD2. Germline CDR1 and CDR2: SGHRS and YFSETQ. The ends lost 1 base at V and 5 bases at J; junction bases unmatched: 0. The CDR3 runs to 13 residues. CDR3 coding DNA: TGCGCCAGCAGCTTGACTAGCGACAATGAGCAGTTCTTC. Translated: CASSLTSDNEQFF.

J is TRBJ2-6 and V is TRBV24-1; tentatively, D is TRBD1 (5 bases). The ends were cut back, 3 bases at V and 1 base at J, with 9 bases in the middle. CDR1 is KGHDR, CDR2 SFDVKD, per germline. The CDR3 sequence is 16 residues long. CDR3 sequence: CATSDNQGSGANVLTF. The CDR3 region has the DNA TGTGCCACCAGTGATAACCAGGGATCTGGGGCCAACGTCCTGACTTTC.

V gene TRBV28 combines with J gene TRBJ1-1; possible D gene TRBD1, 5 bases. V was shortened by 7 bases and J by 5 bases, with 17 bases between the two germline ends. Germline lookup yields CDR1 MDHEN and CDR2 SYDVKM. The CDR3 is made up of 14 amino acids. CDR3 loop: CASNIAGEGTEAFF. The CDR3 DNA reads as TGTGCCAGCAATATCGCGGGGGAGGGTACTGAAGCTTTCTTT.

This chain connects TRBV19 to TRBJ1-1; D is possibly TRBD1 (5 bases). V was cut by 7 bases and J by 5 bases, with 14 bases left in between. The CDR3 covers 13 residues. Germline V CDR1 and CDR2: LNHDA, SQIVND (reference sequence). CDR3 sequence (DNA): TGTGCCAGTACCGGGGGTAGAGGAACTGAAGCTTTCTTT. Its protein product is CASTGGRGTEAFF.

The V call is TRBV7-9, the J call TRBJ2-1; TRBD2 aligns across 8 bases. The CDR3 contains 14 residues. Germline CDR1 SEHNR, CDR2 FQNEAQ (reference sequence). Trimming at V came to 4 bases and at J to 7 bases, leaving 6 bases not matched to a gene. CDR3 in amino acids: CASSSRERENEQFF. Here the CDR3 DNA reads TGTGCCAGCAGCTCCCGCGAGCGGGAGAATGAGCAGTTCTTC.

The rearrangement joins TRBV2 to TRBJ1-2, with D possibly TRBD1 on 6 matching bases. The germline V gene has CDR1 SNHLY and CDR2 FYNNEI. Trimming stripped 4 bases from V and 4 bases from J, with 13 bases between. The CDR3 totals 14 residues. The CDR3 DNA reads as TGTGCCAGCAGTGGGGGGCAGTCAGCCTATGGCTACACCTTC. Its protein product is CASSGGQSAYGYTF.

J is TRBJ1-1 and V is TRBV5-1, with D possibly being TRBD1 (6 bases). V lost 0 bases, J lost 4 bases, and 13 bases lay in between. This CDR3 region has 15 residues. Per germline, CDR1 SGHRS and CDR2 YFSETQ. The CDR3 nucleotides are TGCGCCAGCAGCTTGGGTGCAGGGGCAGGCACTGAAGCTTTCTTT. Translation: CASSLGAGAGTEAFF. Filled out from reference TRBV5-1 and TRBJ1-1, the complete variable domain reads KAGVTQTPRYLIKTRGQQVTLSCSPISGHRSVSWYQQTPGQGLQFLFEYFSETQRNKGNFPGRFSGRQFSNSRSEMNVSTLELGDSALYLCASSLGAGAGTEAFFGQGTRLTVV.

This chain connects TRBV4-1 to TRBJ2-3; maybe TRBD2 (6 bases). This CDR3 has 15 residues. Germline V gives CDR1 MGHRA, CDR2 YSYEKL. The ends were cut back, 3 bases at V and 4 bases at J, with 14 bases in the middle. The CDR3 DNA reads TGCGCCAGCAGCCAGAACCTAGGGGAGGCAGATACGCAGTATTTT. It codes for CASSQNLGEADTQYF.

The gene calls are TRBV19 and TRBJ1-1; no firm D call. V shed 5 bases and J shed 0 bases, with 13 bases lying between them. Germline assignment: CDR1 LNHDA and CDR2 SQIVND (reference sequence). The CDR3 consists of 15 residues. For the CDR3, the DNA is TGTGCCAGTAGTGGAGCGGCAGGACTGAACACTGAAGCTTTCTTT. Encoded protein: CASSGAAGLNTEAFF.

V gene TRBV9 combines with J gene TRBJ2-5; D gene unclear. V was clipped by 3 bases and J by 3 bases, with 3 bases between them. The CDR3 totals 11 residues. Germline CDR1 and CDR2: SGDLS and YYNGEE. The CDR3 DNA sequence: TGTGCCAGCAGCGCAGAAGAGACCCAGTACTTC. Amino acid sequence: CASSAEETQYF. Drawing the rest from reference TRBV9 and TRBJ2-5, the complete variable domain is DSGVTQTPKHLITATGQRVTLRCSPRSGDLSVYWYQQSLDQGLQFLIQYYNGEERAKGNILERFSAQQFPDLHSELNLSSLELGDSALYFCASSAEETQYFGPGTRLLVL.